A single sample is the source of the 30 T cell receptor beta chains below, sequenced in a study of shared clonotypes between healthy human individuals. Libraries were prepared by immunoSEQ multiplex PCR; TCRdb keeps only in-frame clonotypes and omits some of them. Of around 1.5 million clones in the sample, under 99% were seen once. Sequencing input: naive CD4+ T cells sorted from blood. Described subset: CD45RA+ positively selected. These receptors were taken from a young man in good health.

The chain is built from TRBV30 and TRBJ2-3; D is undetermined. CDR1 and CDR2 from the germline V gene are GTSNPN and SVGIG (reference sequence). The CDR3 runs 15 residues. The V end was cut by 3 bases, the J end by 2 bases, with 15 bases between. The CDR3 loop reads CAWSRTKLITDTQYF. CDR3 sequence (DNA): TGTGCCTGGAGCAGGACGAAGCTTATCACAGATACGCAGTATTTT.

As concerns this clone: This same CDR3 is encoded by further DNA sequences in the sample. The chain has TRBV18 and TRBJ1-5; 8 bases line up with TRBD1. The V gene's germline CDR1 is KGHSH and CDR2 LQKENI. This CDR3 has 14 amino acids. The V gene end was trimmed by 3 bases and the J gene end by 5 bases; junction bases not matched to a gene: 3. This CDR3 reads CASSPMTGDQPQHF. The CDR3, as DNA: TGTGCCAGCTCACCTATGACAGGGGATCAGCCCCAGCATTTT.

The chain joins TRBV7-9 to TRBJ1-5; D is possibly TRBD1 (5 bases). The CDR3 loop spans 18 amino acids. Between the trimmed V and J ends, which lost 2 bases and 1 base, there was a span of 18 bases. Germline values: CDR1 SEHNR, CDR2 FQNEAQ (reference sequence). CDR3 sequence: CASSLTGRVGMSNQPQHF. The CDR3 bases are TGTGCCAGCAGCTTAACGGGCAGGGTGGGCATGAGCAATCAGCCCCAGCATTTT. The full variable domain, with the rest looked up from reference TRBV7-9 and TRBJ1-5, is DTGVSQNPRHKITKRGQNVTFRCDPISEHNRLYWYRQTLGQGPEFLTYFQNEAQLEKSRLLSDRFSAERPKGSFSTLEIQRTEQGDSAMYLCASSLTGRVGMSNQPQHFGDGTRLSIL.

The chain joins TRBV5-1 to TRBJ1-1, with a possible D match to TRBD1 (6 bases). The germline gives CDR1 SGHRS, CDR2 YFSETQ. This CDR3 is 14 amino acids long. The ends were cut back, 0 bases at V and 6 bases at J, with 12 bases in the middle. This chain's CDR3 is CASSLGDRSAEAFF. CDR3 nucleotides: TGCGCCAGCAGCTTGGGCGACAGGTCGGCTGAAGCTTTCTTT.

The chain links TRBV28 to TRBJ1-2; D perhaps matches TRBD1 (5 bases). This CDR3 is built from 13 residues. CDR1 and CDR2 (germline): MDHEN, SYDVKM. V was shortened by 7 bases and J by 3 bases, with 12 bases between the two germline ends. As DNA, the CDR3 is TGTGCCAGCACCCCCGGGACGGACTATGGCTACACCTTC. Its protein is CASTPGTDYGYTF.

This chain uses TRBV11-3 with TRBJ1-1; no clear D. The V gene lost 5 bases and the J gene lost 6 bases, with 13 bases spanning the gap. Looked up from germline, CDR1 is SGHNT and CDR2 is YENEEA. The CDR3 spans 13 residues. CDR3 in amino acids: CASSPHFGAEAFF. The CDR3 nucleotides read TGTGCCAGCAGCCCCCATTTCGGAGCTGAAGCTTTCTTT.

The chain couples TRBV9 to TRBJ1-2, with 7 nucleotides matching TRBD1. The germline gives CDR1 SGDLS, CDR2 YYNGEE. The CDR3 runs to 17 residues. J was trimmed by 2 bases and V by 4 bases; bases with no gene match: 14. The chain's CDR3 is CASSPHLEGQLNYGYTF. The CDR3 nucleotides read TGTGCCAGCAGCCCTCACTTAGAGGGACAGCTCAACTATGGCTACACCTTC.

This sequence joins TRBV27 and TRBJ2-5; 7 bases agree with TRBD2. CDR1 is MNHEY, CDR2 SMNVEV, per germline (reference sequence). The CDR3 is 14 residues long. J gave up 5 bases and V 6 bases, and 9 bases lay outside the gene matches. CDR3 sequence reads: CASSLGLVGETQYF. In DNA form, the CDR3 reads TGTGCCAGCAGCTTAGGACTAGTGGGGGAGACCCAGTACTTC.

The rearrangement joins TRBV5-1 to TRBJ2-1; 14 bases fit TRBD2. Germline V gene lookup returns CDR1 SGHRS and CDR2 YFSETQ. V was pared by 0 bases and J by 15 bases, with 5 bases of the junction left unmatched. There are 14 residues in the CDR3. The CDR3, as DNA: TGCGCCAGCAGCTTGGAAGGGACTAGCGGGAGACGGTTCTTC. Its translation is CASSLEGTSGRRFF. Complete variable domain (other parts from reference TRBV5-1 and TRBJ2-1): KAGVTQTPRYLIKTRGQQVTLSCSPISGHRSVSWYQQTPGQGLQFLFEYFSETQRNKGNFPGRFSGRQFSNSRSEMNVSTLELGDSALYLCASSLEGTSGRRFFGPGTRLTVL.

The chain joins TRBV5-1 to TRBJ2-1, with TRBD1 as a possible D gene (5 bases). Germline CDR1 and CDR2: SGHRS and YFSETQ. Trimming stripped 4 bases from V and 4 bases from J, with 12 bases between. This CDR3 contains 14 residues. The CDR3 bases are TGCGCCAGCAGCGCTGACAGACCATACAATGAGCAGTTCTTC. It specifies CASSADRPYNEQFF.

V and J are TRBV2 and TRBJ2-3; TRBD2 might be the D (5 bases). V lost 2 bases, J lost 4 bases, and 13 bases lay in between. Germline values: CDR1 SNHLY, CDR2 FYNNEI. The CDR3 has 15 residues. The CDR3 DNA follows: TGTGCCAGCAGTGAACGGGGAGAGTCCGCAGATACGCAGTATTTT. Residues: CASSERGESADTQYF.

The gene calls are TRBV19 and TRBJ1-1; tentative D call: TRBD1 (6 bases). The CDR3 spans 15 residues. Trimming removed 3 bases from V and 4 bases from J, with 15 bases in between. Per germline, CDR1 LNHDA and CDR2 SQIVND (reference sequence). The CDR3 DNA follows: TGTGCCAGTAGTATCCGAGGGGGTTTTGGCACTGAAGCTTTCTTT. This sequence encodes CASSIRGGFGTEAFF.

On this clone itself: Additional DNA sequences in this sample encode the identical CDR3. The chain is built from TRBV15 and TRBJ2-1; maybe TRBD2 (6 bases). Trimming took off 0 bases at V and 0 bases at J, with 9 bases between the two ends. CDR1 and CDR2 (germline): LNHNV, YYDKDF (reference sequence). The CDR3 covers 16 residues. Written as DNA, the CDR3 is TGTGCCACCAGCAGAGATCGGGGGAGCTCCTACAATGAGCAGTTCTTC. Translating it yields CATSRDRGSSYNEQFF.

This chain joins TRBV7-6 and TRBJ2-1; D is unresolved. CDR1 and CDR2 (germline): SGHVS, FNYEAQ. The CDR3 runs to 16 residues. V was trimmed by 2 bases and J by 3 bases, leaving 14 bases between them. CDR3 nucleotide sequence: TGTGCCAGCAGCTTACGATTCGAGACTGGCTACAATGAGCAGTTCTTC. Residues: CASSLRFETGYNEQFF.

CDR3 sequence reads: CASSRGLAGYNEQFF. The CDR3 nucleotides read TGTGCCAGCAGCCGGGGACTAGCGGGCTACAATGAGCAGTTCTTC. The J gene is TRBJ2-1, the V gene TRBV7-6, with TRBD2 matching over 12 bases. CDR1 is SGHVS and CDR2 is FNYEAQ in the germline V gene. The V segment lost 5 bases and the J segment 3 bases; nucleotides outside the gene matches: 2. The CDR3 extends over 15 amino acids.

The rearrangement links TRBV7-2 to TRBJ2-3; TRBD2 matches 11 bases. The germline gives CDR1 SGHTA, CDR2 FQGNSA. The CDR3 has 20 residues. Trimming at V came to 0 bases and at J to 10 bases, leaving 21 bases not matched to a gene. The CDR3 sequence: CASSLASSLAGGGFSASQYF. The CDR3 nucleotides read TGTGCCAGCAGCTTAGCATCATCTCTAGCGGGAGGCGGTTTCAGCGCTTCGCAGTATTTT. The complete variable domain, with remaining parts taken from reference TRBV7-2 and TRBJ2-3, reads GAGVSQSPSNKVTEKGKDVELRCDPISGHTALYWYRQSLGQGLEFLIYFQGNSAPDKSGLPSDRFSAERTGGSVSTLTIQRTQQEDSAVYLCASSLASSLAGGGFSASQYFGPGTRLTVL.

This clone occurred once. The rearrangement uses TRBV7-6 and TRBJ1-2; no definite D call. Per the germline V gene, CDR1 is SGHVS and CDR2 is FNYEAQ. The CDR3 spans 13 residues. V was clipped by 5 bases and J by 7 bases, with 14 bases between them. The CDR3 DNA sequence: TGTGCCAGCAGCCCCCCAGGCAGTGGTGGCTACACCTTC. It encodes CASSPPGSGGYTF.

The V gene is TRBV7-2, the J gene TRBJ2-5; 8 bases match TRBD1. V lost 4 bases to trimming and J lost 5 bases; unmatched junction nucleotides: 12. This CDR3 spans 16 amino acids. CDR1 and CDR2 (germline): SGHTA, FQGNSA. CDR3 protein: CASSSYSVRGPETQYF. Here the CDR3 DNA reads TGTGCCAGCAGCTCGTATAGTGTCAGGGGGCCTGAGACCCAGTACTTC.

This chain connects TRBV2 to TRBJ2-1, with D unclear. The V and J ends lost 7 bases and 8 bases respectively, with 15 bases between them. Germline V gives CDR1 SNHLY, CDR2 FYNNEI. The CDR3 spans 13 residues. CDR3 coding DNA: TGTGCCAGCATCGCCTATTTTGCGGATGAGCAGTTCTTC. Protein sequence: CASIAYFADEQFF.

The chain combines TRBV9 with TRBJ2-2; maybe TRBD1 (5 bases). CDR1 and CDR2 from the germline V gene are SGDLS and YYNGEE. Trimming pared 0 bases from V and 8 bases from J, leaving 8 bases between. The CDR3 is 13 amino acids. CDR3 residues: CASSVVGRGELFF. CDR3 bases: TGTGCCAGCAGCGTAGTGGGGCGAGGGGAGCTGTTTTTT.

This chain links TRBV6-1 with TRBJ1-2, with TRBD1 as a possible D gene (6 bases). V lost 5 bases to trimming and J lost 4 bases, with 14 bases between them. The V gene's germline CDR1 is MNHNS and CDR2 SASEGT. CDR3 length: 14 amino acids. For the CDR3, the DNA is TGTGCCAGCAGTCACGGACAGCCGCTCTATGGCTACACCTTC. As protein: CASSHGQPLYGYTF.

The chain couples TRBV6-6 to TRBJ1-3; D unclear. Germline V CDR1 and CDR2: MNHNY, SVGAGI (reference sequence). CDR3 length: 16 amino acids. With 5 bases removed from V and 2 bases from J, the gap between germline ends came to 16 bases. The CDR3 DNA reads TGTGCCAGCAGTAAAGGACCCGGACCAACTGGAAACACCATATATTTT. As protein: CASSKGPGPTGNTIYF.

The chain is built from TRBV2 and TRBJ2-1; no clear D. Germline loops: CDR1 SNHLY, CDR2 FYNNEI. The CDR3 is made up of 13 amino acids. V lost 0 bases and J 9 bases, leaving 9 bases between the germline ends. The chain's CDR3 is CASSEAPVGEQFF. CDR3 coding DNA: TGTGCCAGCAGTGAAGCGCCGGTTGGTGAGCAGTTCTTC.

V usage is TRBV10-1 and J usage is TRBJ2-5; D possibly uses TRBD1 or TRBD2 (6 bases each). The length of the CDR3 is 15 residues. The V end lost 3 bases, the J end lost 4 bases, and 15 bases lay between the germline ends. Per the germline V gene, CDR1 is WNHNN and CDR2 is SYGVQD (reference sequence). CDR3 sequence: CASSEGGKIRETQYF. CDR3 nucleotide sequence: TGCGCCAGCAGTGAAGGGGGGAAGATTCGAGAGACCCAGTACTTC.

This clone was counted a few times. Other nucleotide sequences from this sample produce the same CDR3. V and J are TRBV6-6 and TRBJ1-5; D gene ambiguous. Trimming shortened V by 0 bases and J by 1 base, and 4 bases separated the two germline ends. The CDR3 totals 14 residues. In germline, CDR1 is MNHNY, CDR2 SVGAGI (reference sequence). The CDR3 reads CASSYSGSNQPQHF. The CDR3, as DNA: TGTGCCAGCAGTTACTCAGGGAGCAATCAGCCCCAGCATTTT.

This clone has a handful of counts. Distinct nucleotide sequences in the sample also encode this CDR3. This rearrangement joins TRBV6-5 to TRBJ2-3; 7 nucleotides line up with TRBD2. V shed 4 bases, J shed 3 bases, and the junction held 7 bases outside the gene matches. Germline V lookup: CDR1 MNHEY, CDR2 SVGAGI. CDR3 size: 15 residues. In DNA form, the CDR3 reads TGTGCCAGCAGTTCGGGCCTAGCGGTTACAGATACGCAGTATTTT. It codes for CASSSGLAVTDTQYF.

The rearrangement joins TRBV6-6 to TRBJ1-5, with D perhaps TRBD1 (6 bases). Trimming took off 7 bases at V and 4 bases at J, with 11 bases between the two ends. This CDR3 has 13 residues. Germline V gene sequence: CDR1 MNHNY, CDR2 SVGAGI (reference sequence). The CDR3 DNA reads as TGTGCCAGCACTATACAGGGAAATCAGCCCCAGCATTTT. Its protein product is CASTIQGNQPQHF.

The chain links TRBV20-1 to TRBJ1-5; D is perhaps TRBD1 (5 bases). This CDR3 has 10 residues. Germline CDR1 reads DFQATT; CDR2 reads SNEGSKA (reference sequence). Trimming removed 7 bases at V and 11 bases at J, with 12 bases between. Written as DNA, the CDR3 is TGCAGTGTGGGGGACGAGGCCCAGCATTTT. This sequence encodes CSVGDEAQHF.

V gene TRBV28 combines with J gene TRBJ2-2; a possible D gene is TRBD2 (5 bases). Trimming removed 7 bases from V and 0 bases from J, with 18 bases in between. This CDR3 is built from 17 residues. Per the germline V gene, CDR1 is MDHEN and CDR2 is SYDVKM. CDR3 loop: CASTMRVPLPNTGELFF. For the CDR3, the DNA is TGTGCCAGCACCATGCGGGTCCCCCTTCCGAACACCGGGGAGCTGTTTTTT.

This chain connects TRBV30 to TRBJ2-7, with 9 bases that match TRBD1. The trim removed 4 bases at V and 2 bases at J, leaving 6 bases unmatched. The CDR3 sequence is 14 residues long. In germline, CDR1 is GTSNPN, CDR2 SVGIG (reference sequence). The CDR3 coding sequence is TGTGCCTGGAATTCGGGACAGGGTGCCTACGAGCAGTACTTC. Protein product: CAWNSGQGAYEQYF.